A selection of T cell receptor beta chains follows, all from one sample in a study of blood T cell repertoires in COVID-19. Profiled with immunoSEQ multiplex PCR; TCRdb holds only in-frame clones, not every one. The table includes about 170,000 clones, approximately 87% detected once. Sequenced material: peripheral blood. These receptor sequences come from a man aged 18 to 30 with active or convalescent COVID-19. Both conserved end residues are trimmed from each CDR3. Rows give clone size only sometimes, using once, few, many, or a class for an expanded clone.

J	V	size	CDR3
TRBJ2-5	TRBV18	.	ASSPPEETQY
TRBJ2-1	TRBV25-1	.	ASSEYELAGGVRGEQF
TRBJ1-1	TRBV7-3	few	ASSSQGTEAF
TRBJ1-5	TRBV5-3	.	ARIPRDQYRVGQPQH
TRBJ2-3	TRBV6-1	.	ASSEDGGGLPADTQY
TRBJ1-2	TRBV7-8	.	ASSLRDRGANYGYT
TRBJ2-2	TRBV5-1	.	ATGTENTGELF
TRBJ1-2	TRBV5-4	.	ASSLRGTDYGYT
TRBJ2-5	TRBV28	.	ASTPGGRTQY
TRBJ2-7	TRBV24-1	.	ATSDLSVGRDEQY
TRBJ1-1	TRBV27	.	ASSLTTGGSEAF
TRBJ1-2	TRBV11-3	few	ASGTGVDGYT
TRBJ2-1	TRBV24-1	.	ATSDFSGASYNEQF